Listed below are T cell receptor beta chains from one sample, sequenced in a study of blood T cell repertoires in COVID-19. The table came from immunoSEQ multiplex PCR; TCRdb's copy has only in-frame clones and leaves some out. The table shows over 150,000 clones, with roughly 80% occurring only once. The specimen was PBMCs or T cells enriched from blood (not recorded which). The source is a woman aged 25 to 39 who had recovered from COVID-19. CDR3s include the opening cysteine and the closing phenylalanine or tryptophan. The D gene is left open where the match is weak. Clone sizes are given selectively: once, few, many, or a class where the clone is expanded.

>TRBV19|.|TRBJ2-7|TRBD1
TGTGCCAGTAACCCGAATCCGGGACAGATATACGAGCAGTACTTC
CASNPNPGQIYEQYF
>TRBV19|once|TRBJ1-2|TRBD1
TGTGCCAGTAGTACGGACAGGGTCTCTTGGGGCTACACCTTC
CASSTDRVSWGYTF
>TRBV19|.|TRBJ2-5|TRBD1
TGTGCCAGTAGTATCGGCCGCGGAAGGACAGGGGAAGAGACCCAGTACTTC
CASSIGRGRTGEETQYF
>TRBV29-1|.|TRBJ1-2|TRBD1
TGCAGCGTTGAGTGGCCGGGACAGGGGAACTATGGCTACACCTTC
CSVEWPGQGNYGYTF
>TRBV5-6|few|TRBJ2-1|TRBD2
TGTGCCAGCAGCTTGGCCCCAGCGGGAGTGAGTAATGAGCAGTTCTTC
CASSLAPAGVSNEQFF
>TRBV7-9|.|TRBJ1-1|.
TGTGCCAGCAGCGAACAGATGATGAACACTGAAGCTTTCTTT
CASSEQMMNTEAFF
>TRBV5-1|few|TRBJ2-5|TRBD1
TGCGCCAGCAGCTTGGAGCCAGGGGGCGCAGGTAGTAGCCAAGAGACCCAGTACTTC
CASSLEPGGAGSSQETQYF
>TRBV3-1/TRBV3-2|.|TRBJ2-2|TRBD1
TGTGCCAGCAGCCTTTCCGGGACAGTGAACACCGGGGAGCTGTTTTTT
CASSLSGTVNTGELFF
>TRBV29-1|once|TRBJ2-2|TRBD1
TGCAGCGTAGGGACAGGGGGGAACACCGGGGAGCTGTTTTTT
CSVGTGGNTGELFF
>TRBV9|.|TRBJ2-3|.
TGTGCCAGCAGCGCCATTTCTAGCGCCGGAGGCACAGATACGCAGTATTTT
CASSAISSAGGTDTQYF
>TRBV28|.|TRBJ2-1|.
TGTGCCAGCAGTGACTTTTACAATGAGCAGTTCTTC
CASSDFYNEQFF
>TRBV9|.|TRBJ2-3|TRBD2
TGTGCCAGCAGCCCCATAACAGCGGGAGGGACAGATACGCAGTATTTT
CASSPITAGGTDTQYF
>TRBV7-2|.|TRBJ2-3|TRBD2
TGTGCCAGCAGCTTACAGGCGGGAGGTGGTACAGATACGCAGTATTTT
CASSLQAGGGTDTQYF
>TRBV6-5|.|TRBJ1-5|TRBD1
TGTGCCAGCAGTTACCATCGACAGGGCGGCCAGCCCCAGCATTTT
CASSYHRQGGQPQHF